This record concerns one T cell receptor (beta chain) sequence. No antigen is known for it. Use of 60 Vbeta and 13 Jbeta primers characterized the PCR. Authors' processing steps: Among the unique TCR beta chains that a later analysis counted, about 81 million in all, roughly 11 million were shared. Libraries were prepared by immunoSEQ multiplex PCR; TCRdb keeps only in-frame clonotypes and omits some of them. The DNA gave D and trimming, while V, J and clone size come from that table. This table holds 130,000 or so clones. The J segment lost 2 bases and the V segment lost 4 bases, leaving 4 bases of the junction unmatched. The CDR3 length is 15 residues. Germline CDR1 is ENHRY and CDR2 is SYGVKD. This record comes from a study of cytomegalovirus exposure and HLA in healthy donors. Regarding the study as a whole: When analyzed later, the rates of TCR association showed variation by HLA locus, with DRB1 the most and HLA-C the fewest. There were several of the most significant clusters that appeared linked to common viral pathogens in a later analysis.

The sequencing sample was made of PBMCs. This receptor was identified in a man aged 18 to 29 in good health and CMV-seronegative. The chain couples TRBV10-3 to TRBJ2-2, with 7 bases aligning to TRBD1. The CDR3 here is CAISGTGDNTGELFF. DNA of the CDR3: TGTGCCATCAGTGGCACAGGGGATAACACCGGGGAGCTGTTTTTT.